These 5 T cell receptor beta chains originate from one sample sequenced in a study of T cell responses to AZD1222 COVID-19 vaccine. Repertoires were generated with immunoSEQ multiplex PCR, while TCRdb's copy carries only in-frame clones and drops some. The profile shows roughly 100,000 clones, 90% of them singletons. This sample comprised peripheral blood, obtained 28 days after the second AZD1222 dose. These receptors all come from an adult who received the AZD1222 COVID-19 vaccine.

This clone was counted a few times. V is TRBV10-3 and J is TRBJ1-1; D is unclear. This CDR3 comprises 14 residues. Per the germline V gene, CDR1 is ENHRY and CDR2 is SYGVKD. V was cut by 4 bases and J by 1 base, with 10 bases left in between. CDR3: CAISGFGGNTEAFF. CDR3 bases: TGTGCCATCAGTGGGTTTGGCGGGAACACTGAAGCTTTCTTT.

The chain is built from TRBV27 and TRBJ1-5, with D unclear. CDR1 and CDR2 (germline): MNHEY, SMNVEV (reference sequence). The CDR3 is 15 amino acids. Trimming removed 2 bases from V and 3 bases from J, with 11 bases in between. The CDR3 bases are TGTGCCAGCAGTTTAGGTCCTGCCTCCAATCAGCCCCAGCATTTT. It is translated as CASSLGPASNQPQHF.

The CDR3: CASSPTGGNQPQHF. The CDR3 DNA sequence: TGCGCCAGCAGCCCGACAGGGGGGAATCAGCCCCAGCATTTT. This chain uses TRBV5-1 with TRBJ1-5, with 9 bases identical to TRBD1. Trimming cost V 4 bases and J 4 bases; bases outside gene matches: 3. The germline V gene encodes CDR1 SGHRS and CDR2 YFSETQ. The CDR3 contains 14 residues.

V and J are TRBV7-9 and TRBJ2-3, with TRBD2 matching 8 bases. Germline trimming cut 5 bases from V and 2 bases from J; bases unmatched to any gene: 6. The CDR3 extends over 15 amino acids. Germline lookup yields CDR1 SEHNR and CDR2 FQNEAQ (reference sequence). DNA of the CDR3: TGTGCCAGCAGCATAATAGCGGGAAACACAGATACGCAGTATTTT. Its translation: CASSIIAGNTDTQYF.

The chain combines TRBV11-1 with TRBJ1-2, with 7 bases identical to TRBD1. J was trimmed by 4 bases and V by 5 bases; bases with no gene match: 13. The CDR3 contains 16 residues. Germline V lookup: CDR1 SGHAT, CDR2 FQDESV (reference sequence). Written as DNA, the CDR3 is TGTGCCAGCAGCCTCTCCGGGCAGGGGGATCGCTATGGCTACACCTTC. As protein: CASSLSGQGDRYGYTF. Full variable domain (missing parts from reference TRBV11-1 and TRBJ1-2): EAEVAQSPRYKITEKSQAVAFWCDPISGHATLYWYRQILGQGPELLVQFQDESVVDDSQLPKDRFSAERLKGVDSTLKIQPAELGDSAMYLCASSLSGQGDRYGYTFGSGTRLTVV.